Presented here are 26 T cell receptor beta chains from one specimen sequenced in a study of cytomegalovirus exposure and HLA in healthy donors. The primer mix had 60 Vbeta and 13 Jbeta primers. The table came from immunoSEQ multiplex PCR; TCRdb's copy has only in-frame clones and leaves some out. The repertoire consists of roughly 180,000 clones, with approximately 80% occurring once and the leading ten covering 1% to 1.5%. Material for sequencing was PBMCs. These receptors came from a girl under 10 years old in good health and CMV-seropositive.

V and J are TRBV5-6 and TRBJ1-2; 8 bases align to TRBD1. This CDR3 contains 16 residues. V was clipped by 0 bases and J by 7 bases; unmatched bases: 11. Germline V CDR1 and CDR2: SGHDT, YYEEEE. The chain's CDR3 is CASSLEATGESCGYTF. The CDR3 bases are TGTGCCAGCAGCTTGGAGGCGACAGGGGAATCCTGTGGCTACACCTTC.

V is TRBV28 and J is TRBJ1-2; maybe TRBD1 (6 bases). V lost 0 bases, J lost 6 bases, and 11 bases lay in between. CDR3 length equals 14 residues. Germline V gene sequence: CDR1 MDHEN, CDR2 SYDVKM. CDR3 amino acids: CASSLWRGGDGYTF. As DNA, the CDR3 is TGTGCCAGCAGTTTATGGCGGGGGGGCGATGGCTACACCTTC.

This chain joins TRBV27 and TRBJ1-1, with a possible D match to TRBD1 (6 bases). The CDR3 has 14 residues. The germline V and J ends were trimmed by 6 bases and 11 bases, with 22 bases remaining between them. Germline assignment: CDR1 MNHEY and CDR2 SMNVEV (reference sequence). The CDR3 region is CASSLRGGGFDAFF. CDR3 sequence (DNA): TGTGCCAGCAGCCTGAGGGGGGGCGGTTTCGATGCTTTCTTT.

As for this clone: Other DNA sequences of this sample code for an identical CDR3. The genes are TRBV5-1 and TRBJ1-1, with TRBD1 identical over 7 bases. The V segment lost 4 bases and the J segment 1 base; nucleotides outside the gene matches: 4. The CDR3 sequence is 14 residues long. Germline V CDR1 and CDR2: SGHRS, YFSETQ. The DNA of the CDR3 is TGCGCCAGCAGCCGTGGGACAGCGAACACTGAAGCTTTCTTT. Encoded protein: CASSRGTANTEAFF.

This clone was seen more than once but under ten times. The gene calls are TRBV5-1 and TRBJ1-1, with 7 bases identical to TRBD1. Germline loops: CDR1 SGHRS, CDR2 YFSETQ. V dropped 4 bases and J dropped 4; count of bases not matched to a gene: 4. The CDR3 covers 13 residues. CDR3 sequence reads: CASSAGTVTEAFF. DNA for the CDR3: TGCGCCAGCAGCGCGGGGACAGTCACTGAAGCTTTCTTT.

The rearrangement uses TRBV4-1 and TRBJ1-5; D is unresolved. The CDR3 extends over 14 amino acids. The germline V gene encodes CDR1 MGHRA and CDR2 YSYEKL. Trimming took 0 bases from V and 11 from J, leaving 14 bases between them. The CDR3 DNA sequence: TGCGCCAGCAGCCAAGATTCGCGGGTGTGGGCCCAGCATTTT. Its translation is CASSQDSRVWAQHF.

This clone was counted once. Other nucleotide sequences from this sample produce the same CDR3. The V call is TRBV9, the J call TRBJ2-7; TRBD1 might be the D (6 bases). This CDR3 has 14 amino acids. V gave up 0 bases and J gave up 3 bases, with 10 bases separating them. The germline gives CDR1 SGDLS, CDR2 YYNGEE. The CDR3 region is CASSVEGGSYEQYF. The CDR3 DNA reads TGTGCCAGCAGCGTAGAAGGGGGTAGCTACGAGCAGTACTTC.

DNA of the CDR3: TGTGCCACTTCTGGGACAGGGGCCCCCTACGAGCAGTACTTC. This gives the protein CATSGTGAPYEQYF. This sequence joins TRBV19 and TRBJ2-7, with TRBD1 identical over 10 bases. V was clipped by 10 bases and J by 2 bases; unmatched bases: 8. The CDR3 is 14 residues long. Germline CDR1 and CDR2: LNHDA and SQIVND (reference sequence).

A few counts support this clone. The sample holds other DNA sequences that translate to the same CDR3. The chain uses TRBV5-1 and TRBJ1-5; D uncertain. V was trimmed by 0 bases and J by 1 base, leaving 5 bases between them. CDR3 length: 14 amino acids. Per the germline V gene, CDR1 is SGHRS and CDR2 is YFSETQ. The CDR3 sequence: CASSLDSSNQPQHF. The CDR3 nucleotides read TGCGCCAGCAGCTTGGACTCGAGCAATCAGCCCCAGCATTTT.

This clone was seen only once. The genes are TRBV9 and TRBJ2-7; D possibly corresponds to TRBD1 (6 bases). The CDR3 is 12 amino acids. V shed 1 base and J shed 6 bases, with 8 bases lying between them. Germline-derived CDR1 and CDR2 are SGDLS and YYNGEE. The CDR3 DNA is TGTGCCAGCAGCGTATCCAGGGGCGAGCAGTACTTC. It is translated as CASSVSRGEQYF.

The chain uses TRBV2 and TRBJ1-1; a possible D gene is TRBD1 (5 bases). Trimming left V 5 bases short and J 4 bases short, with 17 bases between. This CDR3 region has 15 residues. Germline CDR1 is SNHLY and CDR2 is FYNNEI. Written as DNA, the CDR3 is TGTGCCAGCAGTCCTACTTCGCCAGGGATCACTGAAGCTTTCTTT. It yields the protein CASSPTSPGITEAFF.

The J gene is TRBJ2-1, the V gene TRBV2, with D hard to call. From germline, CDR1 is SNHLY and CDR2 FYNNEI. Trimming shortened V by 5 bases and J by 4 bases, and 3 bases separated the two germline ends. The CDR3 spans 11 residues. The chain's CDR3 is CASSPYNEQFF. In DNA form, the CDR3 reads TGTGCCAGCAGTCCTTACAATGAGCAGTTCTTC.

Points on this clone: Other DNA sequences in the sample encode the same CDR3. CDR3 coding DNA: TGCGCCAGCAGCCAAGATTACAGCTCACCCCTCCACTTT. It codes for CASSQDYSSPLHF. The V and J genes are TRBV4-1 and TRBJ1-6; D is ambiguous. From germline, CDR1 is MGHRA and CDR2 YSYEKL. CDR3 length: 13 amino acids. The germline V and J ends were trimmed by 0 bases and 10 bases, with 7 bases remaining between them.

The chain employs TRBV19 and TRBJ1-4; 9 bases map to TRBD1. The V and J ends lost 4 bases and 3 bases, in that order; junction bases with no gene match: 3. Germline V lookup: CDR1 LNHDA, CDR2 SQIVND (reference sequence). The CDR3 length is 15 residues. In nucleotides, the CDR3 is TGTGCCAGTAGTACGGGACAGGGAGCTAATGAAAAACTGTTTTTT. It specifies CASSTGQGANEKLFF.

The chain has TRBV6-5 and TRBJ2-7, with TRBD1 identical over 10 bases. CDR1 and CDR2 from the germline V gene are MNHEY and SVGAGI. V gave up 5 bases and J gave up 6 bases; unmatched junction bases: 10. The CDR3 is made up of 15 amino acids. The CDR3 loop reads CASSASGTGATEQYF. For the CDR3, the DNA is TGTGCCAGCAGTGCCTCCGGGACAGGGGCAACCGAGCAGTACTTC.

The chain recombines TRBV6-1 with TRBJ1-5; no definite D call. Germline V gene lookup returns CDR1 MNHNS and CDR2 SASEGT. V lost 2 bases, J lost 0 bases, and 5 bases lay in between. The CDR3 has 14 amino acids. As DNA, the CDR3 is TGTGCCAGCAGTGAAAATTATAGCAATCAGCCCCAGCATTTT. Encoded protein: CASSENYSNQPQHF.

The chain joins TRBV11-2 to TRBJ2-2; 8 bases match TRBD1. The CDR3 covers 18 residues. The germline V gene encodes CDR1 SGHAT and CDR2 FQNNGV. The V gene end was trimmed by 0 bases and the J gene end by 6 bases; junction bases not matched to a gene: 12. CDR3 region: CASSLEAGGYLRAGELFF. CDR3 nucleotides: TGTGCCAGCAGCTTAGAGGCAGGGGGCTATCTGCGGGCCGGGGAGCTGTTTTTT.

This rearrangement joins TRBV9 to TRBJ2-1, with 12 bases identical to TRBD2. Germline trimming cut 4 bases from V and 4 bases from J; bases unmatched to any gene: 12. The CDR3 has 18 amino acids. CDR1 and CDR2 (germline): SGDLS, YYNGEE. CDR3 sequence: CASSPTSGGTGLYNEQFF. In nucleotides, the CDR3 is TGTGCCAGCAGCCCAACTAGCGGGGGGACTGGTTTGTACAATGAGCAGTTCTTC. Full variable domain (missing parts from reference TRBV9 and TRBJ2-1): DSGVTQTPKHLITATGQRVTLRCSPRSGDLSVYWYQQSLDQGLQFLIQYYNGEERAKGNILERFSAQQFPDLHSELNLSSLELGDSALYFCASSPTSGGTGLYNEQFFGPGTRLTVL.

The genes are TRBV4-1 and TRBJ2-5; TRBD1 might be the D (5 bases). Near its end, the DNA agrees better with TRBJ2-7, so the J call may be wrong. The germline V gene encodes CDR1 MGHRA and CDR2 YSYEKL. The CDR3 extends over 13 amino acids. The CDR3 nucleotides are TGCGCCAGCAGCATCAGGGCATCCTACGAGCAGTACTTC. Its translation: CASSIRASYEQYF.

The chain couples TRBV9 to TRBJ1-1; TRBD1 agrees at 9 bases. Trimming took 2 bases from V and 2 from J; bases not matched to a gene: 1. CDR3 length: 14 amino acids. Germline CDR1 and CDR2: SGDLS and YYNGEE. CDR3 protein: CASSVGQGNTEAFF. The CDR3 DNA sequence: TGTGCCAGCAGCGTGGGACAGGGAAACACTGAAGCTTTCTTT.

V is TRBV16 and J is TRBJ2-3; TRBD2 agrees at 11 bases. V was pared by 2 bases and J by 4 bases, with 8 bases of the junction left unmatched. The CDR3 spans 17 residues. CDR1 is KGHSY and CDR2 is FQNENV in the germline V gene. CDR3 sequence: CASSQTTSGIIADTQYF. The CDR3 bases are TGTGCCAGCAGCCAAACGACTAGCGGGATAATCGCAGATACGCAGTATTTT.

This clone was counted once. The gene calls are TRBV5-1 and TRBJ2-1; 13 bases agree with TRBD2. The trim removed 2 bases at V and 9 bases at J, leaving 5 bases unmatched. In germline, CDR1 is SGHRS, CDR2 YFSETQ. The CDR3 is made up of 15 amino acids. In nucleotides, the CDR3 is TGCGCCAGCAGCTTTGGGACTAGCGGGACGGGTGAGCAGTTCTTC. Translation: CASSFGTSGTGEQFF.

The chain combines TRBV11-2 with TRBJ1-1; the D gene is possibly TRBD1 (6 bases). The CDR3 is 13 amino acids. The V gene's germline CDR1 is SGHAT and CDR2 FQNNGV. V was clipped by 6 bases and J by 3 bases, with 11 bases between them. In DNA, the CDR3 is TGTGCCAGCAGTAGGACAGAGGACACTGAAGCTTTCTTT. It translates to CASSRTEDTEAFF.

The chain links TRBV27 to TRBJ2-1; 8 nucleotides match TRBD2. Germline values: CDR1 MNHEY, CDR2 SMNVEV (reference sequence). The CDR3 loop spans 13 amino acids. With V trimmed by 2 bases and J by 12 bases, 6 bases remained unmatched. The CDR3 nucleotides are TGTGCCAGCAGTTTAAAGGTAGCGGGGATGCAGTTCTTC. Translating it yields CASSLKVAGMQFF.

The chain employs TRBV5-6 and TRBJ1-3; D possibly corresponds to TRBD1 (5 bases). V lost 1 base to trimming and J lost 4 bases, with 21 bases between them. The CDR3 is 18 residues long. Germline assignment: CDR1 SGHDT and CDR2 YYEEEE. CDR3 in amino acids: CASSLQAPGQREGNTIYF. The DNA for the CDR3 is TGTGCCAGCAGCTTGCAGGCTCCAGGACAAAGGGAAGGAAACACCATATATTTT.

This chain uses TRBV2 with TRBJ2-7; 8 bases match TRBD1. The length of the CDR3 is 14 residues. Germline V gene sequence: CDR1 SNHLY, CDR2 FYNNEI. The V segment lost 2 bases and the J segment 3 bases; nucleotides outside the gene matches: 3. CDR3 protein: CASSEQGADYEQYF. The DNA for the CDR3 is TGTGCCAGCAGTGAACAGGGGGCGGACTACGAGCAGTACTTC. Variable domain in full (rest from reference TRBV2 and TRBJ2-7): EPEVTQTPSHQVTQMGQEVILRCVPISNHLYFYWYRQILGQKVEFLVSFYNNEISEKSEIFDDQFSVERPDGSNFTLKIRSTKLEDSAMYFCASSEQGADYEQYFGPGTRLTVT.